This T cell receptor beta chain was sequenced for a study of response to subunit inactivated influenza vaccine. TCRdb passed the RT-PCR reads through MiXCR, listing each CDR3 protein once. The sample lists 500,000 to 700,000 distinct CDR3 sequences, roughly 23% occurring once. This clonotype was found a few times. Germline V gene data show CDR1 as SGHTA and CDR2 as FQGTGA. The CDR3 runs 16 residues. V lost 1 base to trimming and J lost 1 base; unmatched junction nucleotides: 3. The same data also went into a second study, on T cells expressing NK-cell markers. In that study: With UMIs, 5'RACE template switching was used to make TCR beta cDNA. Among the eight sequenced donors, seven tested HCMV-seropositive and one tested seronegative. Among CD8+ T cells from five or six donors, dominant NKG2C+ clonotypes accounted for about 1.0-7.0%. A few donors' CD3+CD56-NKG2C+ cells were dominated by the same clonotypes.

V gene TRBV7-3 combines with J gene TRBJ2-7, with 11 positions matching TRBD2. The source was CD4+ T cells sorted from PBMCs, collected approximately 12 days after vaccination. The TCR comes from a man aged 50-59 years who received an inactivated influenza vaccine. CDR3 bases: TGTGCCAGCAGCTTAATAACTAGCGGGAGATCCTACGAGCAGTACTTC. Its protein product is CASSLITSGRSYEQYF.